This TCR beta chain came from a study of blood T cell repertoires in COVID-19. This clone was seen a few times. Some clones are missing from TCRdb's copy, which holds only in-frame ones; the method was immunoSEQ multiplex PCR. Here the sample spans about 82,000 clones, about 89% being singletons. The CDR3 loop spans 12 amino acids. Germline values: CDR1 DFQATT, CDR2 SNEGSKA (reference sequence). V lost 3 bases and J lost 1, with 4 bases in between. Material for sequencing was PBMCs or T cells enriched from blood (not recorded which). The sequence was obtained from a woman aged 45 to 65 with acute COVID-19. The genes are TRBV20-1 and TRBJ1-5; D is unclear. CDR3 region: CSASPSNQPQHF. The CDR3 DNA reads TGCAGTGCTAGTCCAAGCAATCAGCCCCAGCATTTT.